The 18 T cell receptor beta chains presented below share a single source sample, sequenced in a study of control samples from healthy donors and cancer patients. The table came from immunoSEQ multiplex PCR; TCRdb's copy has only in-frame clones and leaves some out. The sample contains fewer than 30,000 clones, 75% to 85% of which appear only once. Sequencing was performed on PBMCs. The receptors here all came from a woman aged 60 to 75 with head and neck cancer.

This rearrangement joins TRBV9 to TRBJ1-2; possible D gene TRBD1, 6 bases. Trimming stripped 3 bases from V and 4 bases from J, with 13 bases between. Germline loops: CDR1 SGDLS, CDR2 YYNGEE. There are 14 residues in the CDR3. The CDR3 DNA reads as TGTGCCAGCAGCGCCGGGGGGCGGTTCTATGGCTACACCTTC. This codes for CASSAGGRFYGYTF.

This chain connects TRBV20-1 to TRBJ2-7; the D gene is possibly TRBD1 (5 bases). This CDR3 region has 11 residues. V dropped 3 bases and J dropped 3 bases, with 6 bases sitting between them. Germline V gene sequence: CDR1 DFQATT, CDR2 SNEGSKA (reference sequence). CDR3 region: CSASDSYEQYF. As DNA, the CDR3 is TGCAGTGCTAGCGACAGCTACGAGCAGTACTTC.

V and J are TRBV6-5 and TRBJ2-3; D unresolved. This CDR3 is built from 14 residues. V lost 4 bases and J 1 base, leaving 9 bases between the germline ends. CDR1 is MNHEY and CDR2 is SVGAGI in the germline V gene. This CDR3 reads CASSSPFRTDTQYF. CDR3 bases: TGTGCCAGCAGTTCCCCATTCCGCACAGATACGCAGTATTTT.

Written as DNA, the CDR3 is TGTGCCAGCTCTTTGACAGGCCTCACTAACTATGGCTACACCTTC. Encoded protein: CASSLTGLTNYGYTF. V and J are TRBV18 and TRBJ1-2, with D maybe TRBD1 (6 bases). Trimming removed 6 bases at V and 0 bases at J, with 14 bases between. The CDR3 runs 15 residues. Per the germline V gene, CDR1 is KGHSH and CDR2 is LQKENI.

This clone occurred a few times. V and J are TRBV4-1 and TRBJ2-7, with D perhaps TRBD1 (7 bases). V shed 0 bases and J shed 4 bases, with 13 bases lying between them. In germline, CDR1 is MGHRA, CDR2 YSYEKL. The CDR3 extends over 15 amino acids. Here the CDR3 DNA reads TGCGCCAGCAGCCAAGACGCGGCAGGGGGGTACGAGCAGTACTTC. This encodes CASSQDAAGGYEQYF.

The CDR3 protein is CASGSGQPYSNQPQHF. CDR3 bases: TGTGCTAGTGGTTCAGGACAGCCTTATAGCAATCAGCCCCAGCATTTT. The chain carries TRBV12-5 and TRBJ1-5, with D perhaps TRBD1 (6 bases). This CDR3 has 16 amino acids. Trimming removed 4 bases at V and 0 bases at J, with 13 bases between. Germline-derived CDR1 and CDR2 are LGHNT and FRNRAP.

The CDR3 DNA is TGCGCCAGCAGCGAACCTGTCAATAGTGGGAAGACCCAGTACTTC. Its protein product is CASSEPVNSGKTQYF. V and J are TRBV5-1 and TRBJ2-5; the D is unclear. The CDR3 extends over 15 amino acids. Trimming stripped 4 bases from V and 6 bases from J, with 19 bases between. Germline V lookup: CDR1 SGHRS, CDR2 YFSETQ.

V gene TRBV19 combines with J gene TRBJ1-2, with D possibly TRBD1 on 6 matching bases. This CDR3 contains 15 residues. Germline V lookup: CDR1 LNHDA, CDR2 SQIVND (reference sequence). The V and J ends lost 7 bases and 6 bases respectively, with 21 bases between them. The CDR3 here is CASTPRGGRKDGYTF. The CDR3 DNA sequence: TGTGCCAGTACCCCCCGCGGGGGGCGTAAGGATGGCTACACCTTC.

V gene TRBV3-1 (or the pseudogene TRBV3-2) combines with J gene TRBJ1-1; no reliable D call. This CDR3 comprises 13 residues. Deletions cut 4 bases from V and 7 bases from J, with 13 bases between. The germline CDR1 and CDR2 sequences are LGHDT and YNNKEL (reference sequence). The CDR3 DNA reads as TGTGCCAGCAGCCCCTTAAGCGGGAGTGAAGCTTTCTTT. Translation gives CASSPLSGSEAFF.

The chain has TRBV7-2 and TRBJ2-3, with D possibly being TRBD2 (6 bases). Germline-derived CDR1 and CDR2 are SGHTA and FQGNSA. Between the trimmed V and J ends, which lost 4 bases and 5 bases, there was a span of 16 bases. This CDR3 has 15 amino acids. The CDR3 protein is CASSSTGLHGDTQYF. CDR3 nucleotides: TGTGCCAGCAGCTCGACGGGACTGCATGGAGATACGCAGTATTTT.

The chain carries TRBV4-1 and TRBJ1-1, with D perhaps TRBD1 (5 bases). Deletions cut 1 base from V and 4 bases from J, with 13 bases between. Per the germline V gene, CDR1 is MGHRA and CDR2 is YSYEKL. CDR3 length: 15 amino acids. The DNA for the CDR3 is TGCGCCAGCAGCCAAGCACCGGGACGCGGCACTGAAGCTTTCTTT. This encodes CASSQAPGRGTEAFF.

In this sample, this clone turned up once. The gene calls are TRBV3-1 (or the pseudogene TRBV3-2) and TRBJ1-5, with D unclear. This CDR3 spans 14 amino acids. V was pared by 0 bases and J by 8 bases, with 11 bases between. The V gene's germline CDR1 is LGHDT and CDR2 YNNKEL (reference sequence). The CDR3 DNA reads as TGTGCCAGCAGCCAAGATCTCCGTGGGGAGCCCCAGCATTTT. Its protein product is CASSQDLRGEPQHF.

The chain joins TRBV4-1 to TRBJ2-2; D gene unclear. V was shortened by 3 bases and J by 1 base, with 3 bases between the two germline ends. CDR1 and CDR2 from the germline V gene are MGHRA and YSYEKL. This CDR3 spans 13 amino acids. The chain's CDR3 is CASSQMNTGELFF. The CDR3, as DNA: TGCGCCAGCAGCCAGATGAACACCGGGGAGCTGTTTTTT.

The chain employs TRBV27 and TRBJ1-1, with 7 bases aligning to TRBD1. There are 16 residues in the CDR3. Losses at the gene ends were 4 bases for V and 2 bases for J; bases not matched to a gene: 10. Per the germline V gene, CDR1 is MNHEY and CDR2 is SMNVEV (reference sequence). This CDR3 is CASSSLRGTDNTEAFF. The DNA of the CDR3 is TGTGCCAGCAGTTCATTAAGGGGGACAGACAACACTGAAGCTTTCTTT.

The CDR3, as DNA: TGTGCCAGCAGTTTCTATGGGACTGAAGCTTTCTTT. This gives the protein CASSFYGTEAFF. This chain joins TRBV12-3 or TRBV12-4 and TRBJ1-1, with D unclear. The V and J ends lost 3 bases and 5 bases respectively, with 7 bases between them. CDR3 length equals 12 residues.

V gene TRBV12-3 or TRBV12-4 combines with J gene TRBJ2-5, with D possibly matching TRBD2 (6 bases). This CDR3 comprises 13 residues. Trimming took off 2 bases at V and 7 bases at J, with 11 bases between the two ends. The CDR3 sequence is CASSLTGDGTQYF. The CDR3 DNA reads as TGTGCCAGCAGTTTAACGGGGGATGGGACCCAGTACTTC.

V gene TRBV5-5 combines with J gene TRBJ1-4, with a possible D match to TRBD1 (6 bases). CDR1 is SGHKS, CDR2 YYEKEE, per germline (reference sequence). The CDR3 totals 15 residues. V lost 5 bases and J lost 7, with 18 bases in between. The DNA for the CDR3 is TGTGCCAGCAGTCTGGGGGCCGTGGGGGGTGAAAAACTGTTTTTT. Protein: CASSLGAVGGEKLFF.

Only a few counts were recorded for this clone. This chain joins TRBV2 and TRBJ2-2; the match to TRBD2 covers 8 bases. Germline V CDR1 and CDR2: SNHLY, FYNNEI. Losses at the gene ends were 6 bases for V and 5 bases for J; bases not matched to a gene: 8. CDR3 size: 15 residues. The CDR3: CASRGAGGWTGELFF. Here the CDR3 DNA reads TGTGCCAGCAGGGGCGCGGGGGGATGGACCGGGGAGCTGTTTTTT.